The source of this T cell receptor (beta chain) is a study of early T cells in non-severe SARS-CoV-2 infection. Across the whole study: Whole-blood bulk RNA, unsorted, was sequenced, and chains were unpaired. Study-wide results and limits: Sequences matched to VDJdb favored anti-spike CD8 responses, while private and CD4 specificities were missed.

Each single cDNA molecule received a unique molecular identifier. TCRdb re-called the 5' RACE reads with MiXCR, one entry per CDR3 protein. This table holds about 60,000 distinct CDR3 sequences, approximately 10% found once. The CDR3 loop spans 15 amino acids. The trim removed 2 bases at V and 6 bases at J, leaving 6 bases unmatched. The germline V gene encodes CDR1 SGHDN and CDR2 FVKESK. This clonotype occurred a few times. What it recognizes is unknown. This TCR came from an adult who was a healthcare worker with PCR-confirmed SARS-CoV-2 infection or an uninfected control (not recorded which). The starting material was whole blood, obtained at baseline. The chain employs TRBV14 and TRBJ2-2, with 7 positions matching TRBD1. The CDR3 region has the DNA TGTGCCAGCAGCCAAATAAACAGGGGCTCCGGGGAGCTGTTTTTT. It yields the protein CASSQINRGSGELFF.